The 9 T cell receptor beta chains presented below share a single source sample, sequenced in a study of OX40 agonist ivuxolimab in advanced cancers. The repertoire was sequenced with immunoSEQ multiplex PCR; TCRdb's copy has only in-frame clones and lacks some. The sample shows 70,000 to 90,000 clones, about 84% of them seen only once. The sample here was CD4+ or CD8+ T cells sorted from blood, taken in a trial of the OX40 agonist ivuxolimab. The receptor set was obtained from an adult with an advanced solid tumor such as melanoma, head and neck, liver or kidney cancer.

V and J are TRBV2 and TRBJ1-1; 9 bases are shared with TRBD1. After removal of 4 bases from V and 5 bases from J, the junction contained 8 bases not matched to a gene. The CDR3 runs 15 residues. In germline, CDR1 is SNHLY, CDR2 FYNNEI. The CDR3 reads CASSGSGTGTTEAFF. The DNA for the CDR3 is TGTGCCAGCAGTGGATCCGGGACAGGGACGACTGAAGCTTTCTTT.

This chain uses TRBV5-1 with TRBJ2-2; 9 bases match TRBD2. CDR3 length equals 16 residues. Germline V gene data show CDR1 as SGHRS and CDR2 as YFSETQ. The ends lost 4 bases at V and 7 bases at J; junction bases unmatched: 11. The CDR3 DNA reads TGCGCCAGCAGCCGGGGCGTAGCGGGAGTAGGCGGGGAGCTGTTTTTT. Translating it yields CASSRGVAGVGGELFF.

This chain links TRBV4-1 with TRBJ1-1; 7 bases agree with TRBD1. This CDR3 has 16 amino acids. The junction had 12 bases not matched to a gene; V was cut back by 1 base and J by 7 bases. Germline V lookup: CDR1 MGHRA, CDR2 YSYEKL. CDR3 coding DNA: TGCGCCAGCAGCCAAGGGCTACAGGGGCGCGGAGTTGAAGCTTTCTTT. It codes for CASSQGLQGRGVEAFF.

The rearrangement links TRBV5-6 to TRBJ1-3; weak D call: TRBD1 (5 bases). V lost 5 bases and J 0 bases, leaving 12 bases between the germline ends. The CDR3 covers 15 residues. Germline V gene sequence: CDR1 SGHDT, CDR2 YYEEEE. CDR3 protein: CASRVRGTSGNTIYF. The CDR3 bases are TGTGCCAGCAGGGTTCGTGGGACCTCTGGAAACACCATATATTTT.

V and J are TRBV19 and TRBJ2-2, with 11 bases aligning to TRBD2. In germline, CDR1 is LNHDA, CDR2 SQIVND (reference sequence). The CDR3 extends over 16 amino acids. J lost 2 bases, V lost 5 bases, and 4 bases had no gene match. This chain's CDR3 is CASSAGLAANTGELFF. CDR3 DNA: TGTGCCAGTAGTGCGGGACTAGCGGCCAACACCGGGGAGCTGTTTTTT.

V usage is TRBV2 and J usage is TRBJ2-5, with 11 positions matching TRBD1. Matching the DNA end better, TRBJ2-7 makes the J call doubtful. CDR1 is SNHLY and CDR2 is FYNNEI in the germline V gene. The CDR3 runs to 12 residues. The CDR3 DNA follows: TGTGCCACGGGACAGGGGGTGTACGAGCAGTACTTC. It yields the protein CATGQGVYEQYF.

The sample holds a few counts of this clone. CDR3 in DNA: TGTGCCAGCAGTCCACAACCTCTCAGGGCCGGTATAGGAAACACCATATATTTT. Amino acids: CASSPQPLRAGIGNTIYF. This chain links TRBV28 with TRBJ1-3; maybe TRBD1 (5 bases). CDR1 and CDR2 (germline): MDHEN, SYDVKM. The CDR3 is 18 amino acids. The ends were cut back, 5 bases at V and 4 bases at J, with 24 bases in the middle.

This clone was detected once. The chain links TRBV7-7 to TRBJ2-5; unclear D gene. Trimming stripped 4 bases from V and 6 bases from J, with 3 bases between. Germline CDR1 is SSHAT and CDR2 is FNYEAQ (reference sequence). The CDR3 length is 10 residues. In DNA form, the CDR3 reads TGTGCCAGCAGCTCCCAGACCCAGTACTTC. Protein sequence: CASSSQTQYF.

The CDR3 reads CASSDRSEGNTIYF. The DNA of the CDR3 is TGTGCCAGCAGTGACAGGTCCGAAGGAAACACCATATATTTT. The chain joins TRBV6-4 to TRBJ1-3; D call uncertain. The germline gives CDR1 MRHNA, CDR2 SNTAGT. The CDR3 has 14 amino acids. V lost 2 bases and J 4 bases, leaving 9 bases between the germline ends.